This TCR beta chain is from a study of cytotoxic CD8 clonotypes in ibrutinib-treated CLL. Study at large: Average yields of about 260,000 productive templates and 80,000 to 100,000 productive rearrangements characterized the samples.

V lost 3 bases, J lost 7 bases, and 13 bases lay in between. CDR1 is SEHNR, CDR2 FQNEAQ, per germline (reference sequence). The CDR3 loop spans 14 amino acids. Sequenced by immunoSEQ multiplex PCR; TCRdb stores in-frame clones only, minus some. The profile covers more than 200,000 clones, with about three quarters appearing a single time and 15% taken by the ten largest. The chain has TRBV7-9 and TRBJ2-1, with D hard to call. The receptor was isolated from a human donor with chronic lymphocytic leukemia. The material sequenced was PBMCs, taken after 24 months of ibrutinib treatment. The CDR3: CASSLALGWNEQFF. DNA of the CDR3: TGTGCCAGCAGCTTGGCTCTTGGATGGAATGAGCAGTTCTTC.